Following are 27 T cell receptor beta chains from one sample sequenced in a study of lymphopenia after photon versus proton radiotherapy. Using immunoSEQ multiplex PCR, the repertoire was profiled, and TCRdb retains in-frame clones only, with some absent. The sample has around 20,000 clones, 80% to 95% seen once. The material was peripheral blood, obtained from a patient treated with photon-based radiotherapy. The source is a woman in her thirties or forties with cholangiocarcinoma.

This sequence joins TRBV9 and TRBJ2-1; no reliable D call. Between the trimmed V and J ends, which lost 0 bases and 9 bases, there was a span of 13 bases. The CDR3 covers 14 residues. CDR1 is SGDLS, CDR2 YYNGEE, per germline. CDR3 in DNA: TGTGCCAGCAGCGTAGTTACAGTGCACGGTGAGCAGTTCTTC. It translates to CASSVVTVHGEQFF.

V usage is TRBV4-2 and J usage is TRBJ1-2; tentative D call: TRBD1 (6 bases). The CDR3 is 17 amino acids. Trimming removed 0 bases at V and 7 bases at J, with 21 bases between. CDR1 and CDR2 from the germline V gene are LGHNA and YNFKEQ. This CDR3 is CASSQDLGGGRGRGYTF. The CDR3 DNA reads TGTGCCAGCAGCCAAGATCTTGGAGGGGGTCGAGGGCGTGGCTACACCTTC.

The rearrangement links TRBV9 to TRBJ1-5; D is undetermined. V lost 0 bases, J lost 1 base, and 2 bases lay in between. This CDR3 is built from 13 residues. Germline lookup yields CDR1 SGDLS and CDR2 YYNGEE. For the CDR3, the DNA is TGTGCCAGCAGCGTAGAAAGCAATCAGCCCCAGCATTTT. It codes for CASSVESNQPQHF.

This clone was observed a single time. The chain recombines TRBV19 with TRBJ2-1; D uncertain. Germline values: CDR1 LNHDA, CDR2 SQIVND (reference sequence). V gave up 3 bases and J gave up 8 bases, with 14 bases separating them. CDR3 length: 14 amino acids. This CDR3 reads CASSIIPRVDEQFF. CDR3 coding DNA: TGTGCCAGTAGTATCATCCCCCGGGTCGATGAGCAGTTCTTC. Together with reference TRBV19 and TRBJ2-1, the CDR3 gives the full variable domain: DGGITQSPKYLFRKEGQNVTLSCEQNLNHDAMYWYRQDPGQGLRLIYYSQIVNDFQKGDIAEGYSVSREKKESFPLTVTSAQKNPTAFYLCASSIIPRVDEQFFGPGTRLTVL.

J is TRBJ1-1 and V is TRBV11-2; D perhaps matches TRBD1 (6 bases). The CDR3 sequence is 17 residues long. V was trimmed by 5 bases and J by 0 bases, leaving 19 bases between them. Germline CDR1 SGHAT, CDR2 FQNNGV. Here the CDR3 DNA reads TGTGCCAGCAGCGCACGGGACACCGTATACCTGAACACTGAAGCTTTCTTT. It is translated as CASSARDTVYLNTEAFF.

The chain combines TRBV7-9 with TRBJ1-5, with a possible D match to TRBD1 (6 bases). The CDR3 sequence is 16 residues long. Trimming took 6 bases from V and 2 from J, leaving 17 bases between them. In germline, CDR1 is SEHNR, CDR2 FQNEAQ (reference sequence). The CDR3 here is CASSPPGVKGNQPQHF. The CDR3 DNA sequence: TGTGCCAGCAGTCCCCCAGGGGTTAAGGGCAATCAGCCCCAGCATTTT.

A few counts support this clone. CDR3 protein: CASSVEVRAQYNEQFF. The CDR3 coding sequence is TGTGCCAGCAGCGTAGAGGTAAGGGCCCAGTACAATGAGCAGTTCTTC. The chain carries TRBV9 and TRBJ2-1, with D unclear. Trimming cost V 0 bases and J 4 bases, with 14 bases left between them. This CDR3 contains 16 residues. Germline-derived CDR1 and CDR2 are SGDLS and YYNGEE.

The V gene is TRBV29-1, the J gene TRBJ2-7; D is ambiguous. From germline, CDR1 is SQVTM and CDR2 ANQGSEA. The CDR3 runs to 11 residues. Trimming removed 0 bases from V and 2 bases from J, with 2 bases in between. CDR3 sequence reads: CSVEDTYEQYF. In DNA, the CDR3 is TGCAGCGTTGAAGACACCTACGAGCAGTACTTC.

The CDR3 loop reads CASSRGSHEQYF. The CDR3 DNA sequence: TGTGCCAGCAGTCGGGGGTCCCACGAGCAGTACTTC. The chain links TRBV6-5 to TRBJ2-7, with TRBD2 as a possible D gene (6 bases). The CDR3 sequence is 12 residues long. V was cut by 5 bases and J by 5 bases, with 10 bases left in between. Germline lookup yields CDR1 MNHEY and CDR2 SVGAGI.

This chain links TRBV28 with TRBJ2-5; D gene ambiguous. Germline lookup yields CDR1 MDHEN and CDR2 SYDVKM. The V end lost 6 bases, the J end lost 2 bases, and 10 bases lay between the germline ends. The CDR3 extends over 13 amino acids. CDR3 nucleotide sequence: TGTGCCAGCAGCCCGCACAGACAAGAGACCCAGTACTTC. It encodes CASSPHRQETQYF. Combining the CDR3 with reference TRBV28 and TRBJ2-5 gives the whole variable domain DVKVTQSSRYLVKRTGEKVFLECVQDMDHENMFWYRQDPGLGLRLIYFSYDVKMKEKGDIPEGYSVSREKKERFSLILESASTNQTSMYLCASSPHRQETQYFGPGTRLLVL.

The chain is built from TRBV30 and TRBJ1-6; D might be TRBD1 (6 bases). From germline, CDR1 is GTSNPN and CDR2 SVGIG (reference sequence). V was clipped by 0 bases and J by 12 bases, with 12 bases between them. This CDR3 spans 13 amino acids. This CDR3 is CAWSVSGDKPLHF. The DNA for the CDR3 is TGTGCCTGGAGTGTATCTGGGGACAAACCCCTCCACTTT.

Only a few counts were recorded for this clone. The rearrangement joins TRBV7-9 to TRBJ2-5; the match to TRBD2 covers 8 bases. The V and J ends lost 8 bases and 5 bases, in that order; junction bases with no gene match: 7. CDR1 is SEHNR, CDR2 FQNEAQ, per germline (reference sequence). The CDR3 runs 13 residues. The CDR3 DNA reads as TGTGCCAGCCGCACCGGGACTAGTGAGACCCAGTACTTC. Translated: CASRTGTSETQYF. The full variable domain, in which reference TRBV7-9 and TRBJ2-5 provide the parts outside the CDR3, is DTGVSQNPRHKITKRGQNVTFRCDPISEHNRLYWYRQTLGQGPEFLTYFQNEAQLEKSRLLSDRFSAERPKGSFSTLEIQRTEQGDSAMYLCASRTGTSETQYFGPGTRLLVL.

CDR3 protein: CASSMQGASYGYTF. In DNA, the CDR3 is TGTGCCAGTAGTATGCAGGGGGCGAGCTATGGCTACACCTTC. V and J are TRBV19 and TRBJ1-2, with TRBD1 matching 8 bases. V shed 3 bases, J shed 4 bases, and the junction held 4 bases outside the gene matches. The CDR3 contains 14 residues. Germline CDR1 is LNHDA and CDR2 is SQIVND (reference sequence).

The chain employs TRBV7-6 and TRBJ1-6; 7 positions match TRBD1. Trimming took 1 base from V and 8 from J; bases not matched to a gene: 8. Germline CDR1 reads SGHVS; CDR2 reads FNYEAQ. This CDR3 has 16 residues. CDR3 residues: CASSLVGDSSDSPLHF. CDR3 nucleotides: TGTGCCAGCAGCTTAGTAGGGGACAGCTCCGATTCACCCCTCCACTTT.

V and J are TRBV18 and TRBJ1-3, with D uncertain. Trimming left V 0 bases short and J 8 bases short, with 8 bases between. This CDR3 spans 13 amino acids. The V gene's germline CDR1 is KGHSH and CDR2 LQKENI. The CDR3 bases are TGTGCCAGCTCACCACCCGAGGGCTACACCATATATTTT. Translating gives CASSPPEGYTIYF.

The chain links TRBV13 to TRBJ1-2, with 9 bases aligning to TRBD1. The CDR3 spans 19 residues. Trimming took 3 bases from V and 4 from J; bases not matched to a gene: 18. Looked up from germline, CDR1 is PRHDT and CDR2 is FYEKMQ (reference sequence). The CDR3 sequence is CASSFSPWPRGQGSYGYTF. The CDR3, as DNA: TGTGCCAGCAGCTTTAGCCCCTGGCCCAGGGGACAGGGAAGCTATGGCTACACCTTC.

This chain uses TRBV5-6 with TRBJ2-5; 8 positions match TRBD1. The CDR3 totals 18 residues. J was trimmed by 4 bases and V by 1 base; bases with no gene match: 15. Per germline, CDR1 SGHDT and CDR2 YYEEEE. The CDR3 protein is CASSLPRGQGGWRETQYF. In DNA form, the CDR3 reads TGTGCCAGCAGCTTGCCTCGAGGACAGGGAGGTTGGAGAGAGACCCAGTACTTC.

The chain joins TRBV28 to TRBJ2-7; D might be TRBD1 (6 bases). This CDR3 contains 14 residues. With 2 bases removed from V and 2 bases from J, the gap between germline ends came to 10 bases. CDR1 is MDHEN and CDR2 is SYDVKM in the germline V gene. CDR3 protein: CASSLPGTTYEQYF. CDR3 coding DNA: TGTGCCAGCAGTTTACCCGGGACAACCTACGAGCAGTACTTC.

In DNA form, the CDR3 reads TGCGCCAGCAGCCCGACTGGAGGTGGGGCCAACGTCCTGACTTTC. This sequence encodes CASSPTGGGANVLTF. This rearrangement joins TRBV4-1 to TRBJ2-6; the D gene is possibly TRBD2 (5 bases). The CDR3 is 15 amino acids. CDR1 MGHRA and CDR2 YSYEKL come from the germline V gene. Trimming left V 4 bases short and J 3 bases short, with 10 bases between.

The CDR3 spells CASSLGGTGELFF. Here the CDR3 DNA reads TGTGCCAGCAGCTTAGGAGGGACCGGGGAGCTGTTTTTT. The V and J genes are TRBV11-3 and TRBJ2-2, with D perhaps TRBD2 (5 bases). The CDR3 runs 13 residues. The V and J ends lost 1 base and 5 bases respectively, with 5 bases between them. Per germline, CDR1 SGHNT and CDR2 YENEEA.

J is TRBJ1-1 and V is TRBV6-1; TRBD1 matches at 8 bases. Germline values: CDR1 MNHNS, CDR2 SASEGT. The junction had 4 bases not matched to a gene; V was cut back by 6 bases and J by 1 base. The CDR3 contains 14 residues. As DNA, the CDR3 is TGTGCCAGCAGATCCGGGACAGGGAACACTGAAGCTTTCTTT. It codes for CASRSGTGNTEAFF.

The rearrangement uses TRBV29-1 and TRBJ1-1, with unresolved D. This CDR3 comprises 13 residues. Germline CDR1 is SQVTM and CDR2 is ANQGSEA. Trimming removed 8 bases from V and 2 bases from J, with 15 bases in between. CDR3 nucleotides: TGCAGCACCCAGACATCGATAAACACTGAAGCTTTCTTT. Protein product: CSTQTSINTEAFF.

The chain uses TRBV21-1 and TRBJ2-7; the D segment call TRBD2 is taken from the table without a DNA check. TRBV21-1 is a pseudogene locus. This CDR3 has 17 residues. This CDR3 reads CASSKVGKSGGVYEQYF. The CDR3 DNA reads TGTGCCAGCAGCAAAGTTGGAAAGAGCGGGGGGGTCTACGAGCAGTACTTC.

The gene calls are TRBV27 and TRBJ2-5; a weak D match, TRBD2 (6 bases). TRBJ2-7 explains the end of the DNA better; the J call may be wrong. Germline CDR1 is MNHEY and CDR2 is SMNVEV (reference sequence). CDR3 length equals 14 residues. In nucleotides, the CDR3 is TGTGCCAGCAGTTTGGCGGGAAGCTCCTACGAGCAGTACTTC. Amino acid sequence: CASSLAGSSYEQYF.

This chain connects TRBV7-2 to TRBJ1-2; D is uncertain. From germline, CDR1 is SGHTA and CDR2 FQGNSA. The ends were cut back, 5 bases at V and 0 bases at J, with 10 bases in the middle. This CDR3 contains 14 residues. Written as DNA, the CDR3 is TGTGCCAGCAGCACGGCGCCACCTAACTATGGCTACACCTTC. Protein product: CASSTAPPNYGYTF.

The V and J genes are TRBV4-2 and TRBJ2-3; no clear D. CDR1 is LGHNA and CDR2 is YNFKEQ in the germline V gene. Trimming shortened V by 4 bases and J by 2 bases, and 13 bases separated the two germline ends. The CDR3 runs to 15 residues. In DNA, the CDR3 is TGTGCCAGCAGCCGAGGCAGTGGGGACACAGATACGCAGTATTTT. Its translation is CASSRGSGDTDTQYF.

This clone was found once. The chain combines TRBV7-3 with TRBJ2-7, with a weak D call TRBD2 (5 bases). Germline loops: CDR1 SGHTA, CDR2 FQGTGA. This CDR3 contains 13 residues. V lost 10 bases, J lost 7 bases, and 20 bases lay in between. CDR3 sequence: CATSGSLLREQYF. CDR3 sequence (DNA): TGTGCCACCTCGGGGTCTCTCCTGAGGGAGCAGTACTTC.